These 25 T cell receptor beta chains were all obtained from the same sample, sequenced in a study of blood T cells in healthy people across ages. Through a sample-barcoded 5' primer and a J-beta primer mix, a second PCR was run for roughly 7 to 12 cycles. TCRdb re-derived calls from the 5' RACE reads in MiXCR, one entry per CDR3 protein. The sample comprises hundreds of thousands of distinct CDR3 sequences, 62% of which are singletons, and roughly 25% rests with the top ten. What was sequenced was blood. These receptors were taken from a man younger than 45 in good health.

This clonotype turned up a few times. One end of the junction is discordant with germline, which a read error may explain. The V and J genes are TRBV6-6 and TRBJ2-3; D possibly corresponds to TRBD1 (5 bases). From germline, CDR1 is MNHNY and CDR2 SVGAGI (reference sequence). This CDR3 contains 16 residues. The CDR3 is CASSYSTGAFTDTQYF. The CDR3 DNA sequence: TGTGCCAGCAGCTACTCCACTGGGGCATTCACAGATACGCAGTATTTT.

The chain has TRBV20-1 and TRBJ1-2; TRBD1 might be the D (6 bases). Germline lookup yields CDR1 DFQATT and CDR2 SNEGSKA (reference sequence). V lost 3 bases and J 1 base, leaving 12 bases between the germline ends. The CDR3 consists of 14 residues. The CDR3 loop is CSASRQDFNYGYTF. The CDR3, as DNA: TGCAGTGCTAGCAGACAGGATTTTAACTATGGCTACACCTTC.

This clonotype occurred once. The chain carries TRBV20-1 and TRBJ1-6; D not certain. Germline loops: CDR1 DFQATT, CDR2 SNEGSKA (reference sequence). With 7 bases removed from V and 14 bases from J, the gap between germline ends came to 15 bases. CDR3 size: 11 residues. CDR3 region: CSVVPRGTLHF. The CDR3 DNA follows: TGCAGTGTAGTCCCGCGAGGGACCCTCCACTTT.

V and J are TRBV10-3 and TRBJ1-5; D uncertain. Germline values: CDR1 ENHRY, CDR2 SYGVKD. The CDR3 is 17 amino acids. The V and J ends lost 0 bases and 2 bases respectively, with 14 bases between them. CDR3 protein: CAISESVSGWGNQPQHF. CDR3 sequence (DNA): TGTGCCATCAGTGAGTCGGTGTCAGGTTGGGGCAATCAGCCCCAGCATTTT.

This clonotype has a single count. The chain employs TRBV7-2 and TRBJ1-2, with a weak D call TRBD1 (6 bases). The V end lost 0 bases, the J end lost 2 bases, and 13 bases lay between the germline ends. Germline V gene sequence: CDR1 SGHTA, CDR2 FQGNSA. The CDR3 length is 16 residues. The DNA for the CDR3 is TGTGCCAGCAGCTTAGCGTCGGGACAAGAGAACTATGGCTACACCTTC. Protein: CASSLASGQENYGYTF.

The J gene is TRBJ1-2, the V gene TRBV11-3; maybe TRBD1 (5 bases). CDR3 length: 15 residues. The V gene lost 4 bases and the J gene lost 0 bases, with 12 bases spanning the gap. The V gene's germline CDR1 is SGHNT and CDR2 YENEEA. This CDR3 reads CASSSGQTANYGYTF. The CDR3, as DNA: TGTGCCAGCAGCTCGGGGCAGACTGCTAACTATGGCTACACCTTC.

The V gene is TRBV27, the J gene TRBJ2-1; TRBD1 matches 7 bases. CDR1 MNHEY and CDR2 SMNVEV come from the germline V gene (reference sequence). The CDR3 is 18 amino acids. V was pared by 6 bases and J by 10 bases, with 24 bases of the junction left unmatched. CDR3 DNA sequence: TGTGCCAGCAGAAGGACAGGTGGATTTATCGGAGTGGGTTACGAGCAGTTCTTC. Its protein is CASRRTGGFIGVGYEQFF.

The chain is built from TRBV28 and TRBJ2-3; D may be TRBD1 (6 bases). V was shortened by 3 bases and J by 2 bases, with 18 bases between the two germline ends. This CDR3 spans 17 amino acids. Germline V gene sequence: CDR1 MDHEN, CDR2 SYDVKM. The CDR3 spells CASSFPGAGVFTDTQYF. DNA for the CDR3: TGTGCCAGCAGTTTCCCCGGGGCAGGGGTCTTCACAGATACGCAGTATTTT.

This clonotype was found many times. This chain uses TRBV29-1 with TRBJ2-7, with 9 bases aligning to TRBD1. CDR1 is SQVTM, CDR2 ANQGSEA, per germline. The CDR3 is 14 amino acids. The V segment lost 2 bases and the J segment 0 bases; nucleotides outside the gene matches: 2. The CDR3 spells CSVETGGASYEQYF. The CDR3 region has the DNA TGCAGCGTTGAAACAGGGGGCGCCTCCTACGAGCAGTACTTC.

The gene calls are TRBV4-3 and TRBJ1-6, with 9 bases identical to TRBD1. Germline V gene data show CDR1 as LGHNA and CDR2 as YSLEER. The V segment lost 5 bases and the J segment 9 bases; nucleotides outside the gene matches: 11. This CDR3 comprises 16 residues. The CDR3 protein is CASSWVLGQGSSPLHF. CDR3 nucleotide sequence: TGCGCCAGCAGCTGGGTCCTGGGACAGGGCAGTTCACCCCTCCACTTT.

This clonotype was observed a few times. The chain recombines TRBV3-1 with TRBJ2-7; D is possibly TRBD1 (5 bases). The last part of the DNA fits TRBJ2-5 better; the J call may be wrong. Germline V gene lookup returns CDR1 LGHDT and CDR2 YNNKEL (reference sequence). The CDR3 covers 15 residues. For the CDR3, the DNA is TGTGCCAGCAGCCCCGAGAGGCAGGGTAAAGAGACCCAGTACTTC. Protein: CASSPERQGKETQYF.

CDR3: CSARDDPGTAAGQYF. The CDR3 region has the DNA TGCAGTGCTAGAGATGACCCCGGGACTGCTGCTGGGCAGTACTTC. The V gene is TRBV20-1, the J gene TRBJ2-5; D perhaps matches TRBD2 (6 bases). Germline lookup yields CDR1 DFQATT and CDR2 SNEGSKA (reference sequence). The CDR3 extends over 15 amino acids. V was clipped by 0 bases and J by 11 bases, with 22 bases between them.

The chain employs TRBV5-1 and TRBJ1-2, with a tentative D call TRBD1 (5 bases). Trimming stripped 0 bases from V and 0 bases from J, with 15 bases between. Germline V gene lookup returns CDR1 SGHRS and CDR2 YFSETQ. The CDR3 extends over 17 amino acids. Here the CDR3 DNA reads TGCGCCAGCAGCTTGGCCCTGACAGCACTTACTAACTATGGCTACACCTTC. Translating it yields CASSLALTALTNYGYTF.

The V and J genes are TRBV5-1 and TRBJ1-1, with D perhaps matching TRBD1 (5 bases). CDR1 and CDR2 from the germline V gene are SGHRS and YFSETQ. With 1 base removed from V and 4 bases from J, the gap between germline ends came to 11 bases. The CDR3 has 14 amino acids. The CDR3 sequence is CASSLPGDRTEAFF. CDR3 in DNA: TGCGCCAGCAGCTTGCCCGGGGACCGCACTGAAGCTTTCTTT. The whole variable domain, filled in from reference TRBV5-1 and TRBJ1-1, reads KAGVTQTPRYLIKTRGQQVTLSCSPISGHRSVSWYQQTPGQGLQFLFEYFSETQRNKGNFPGRFSGRQFSNSRSEMNVSTLELGDSALYLCASSLPGDRTEAFFGQGTRLTVV.

The J gene is TRBJ2-7, the V gene TRBV7-2; 7 bases agree with TRBD1. CDR3 size: 13 residues. V lost 4 bases, J lost 7 bases, and 7 bases stayed unmatched. Germline values: CDR1 SGHTA, CDR2 FQGNSA. Here the CDR3 DNA reads TGTGCCAGCAGCTCCCGACAGGGCGATGAGCAGTACTTC. Its protein product is CASSSRQGDEQYF. The variable domain in full, completed from reference TRBV7-2 and TRBJ2-7, reads GAGVSQSPSNKVTEKGKDVELRCDPISGHTALYWYRQSLGQGLEFLIYFQGNSAPDKSGLPSDRFSAERTGGSVSTLTIQRTQQEDSAVYLCASSSRQGDEQYFGPGTRLTVT.

Regarding this clonotype: Mismatch with germline at one junction end may stem from a read error. The chain employs TRBV7-9 and TRBJ2-3; no definite D call. CDR1 and CDR2 (germline): SEHNR, FQNEAQ (reference sequence). The CDR3 totals 14 residues. CDR3 sequence (DNA): TGTGCCAGCAGCTCGTCTCAGAGCACAGATACGCGGTATTTT. It codes for CASSSSQSTDTRYF.

The V call is TRBV12-3 or TRBV12-4, the J call TRBJ1-2; 8 bases map to TRBD1. The CDR3 sequence is 16 residues long. The V segment lost 2 bases and the J segment 6 bases; nucleotides outside the gene matches: 11. The chain's CDR3 is CASSLSGQGGTNGYTF. Written as DNA, the CDR3 is TGTGCCAGCAGTTTATCCGGACAGGGAGGGACGAATGGCTACACCTTC.

This clonotype has more than one count but fewer than ten. The CDR3 loop is CASSFSGTPNEKLFF. The CDR3, as DNA: TGTGCCAGCAGTTTTAGCGGGACACCTAATGAAAAACTGTTTTTT. This sequence joins TRBV12-3 or TRBV12-4 and TRBJ1-4, with a weak D call TRBD1 (6 bases). V lost 3 bases, J lost 3 bases, and 11 bases lay in between. The CDR3 length is 15 residues.

CDR3 sequence (DNA): TGTGCCAGCAGTCTCCCCGGGGATGAGCAGTTCTTC. This sequence encodes CASSLPGDEQFF. The chain links TRBV6-2 or TRBV6-3 to TRBJ2-1; a possible D gene is TRBD2 (5 bases). The CDR3 has 12 amino acids. Trimming took 5 bases from V and 8 from J, leaving 10 bases between them. Germline CDR1 is MNHEY and CDR2 is SVGEGT.

This chain connects TRBV29-1 to TRBJ1-2, with D possibly matching TRBD1 (6 bases). CDR1 is SQVTM and CDR2 is ANQGSEA in the germline V gene. V lost 5 bases and J lost 8, with 15 bases in between. CDR3 length: 12 amino acids. The CDR3 sequence: CSVRRGAQGYTF. The DNA of the CDR3 is TGCAGCGTTCGACGGGGGGCGCAAGGCTACACCTTC.

The CDR3 coding sequence is TGTGCCAGCAGCGTAGAAGGTAGCGGGGGCCCACGCTTTGCGACCCAGTACTTC. Its translation is CASSVEGSGGPRFATQYF. The J gene is TRBJ2-5, the V gene TRBV9, with TRBD2 identical over 9 bases. The ends lost 0 bases at V and 7 bases at J; junction bases unmatched: 16. The CDR3 has 18 residues. Germline V CDR1 and CDR2: SGDLS, YYNGEE.

This clonotype was detected only once. The chain carries TRBV7-3 and TRBJ2-1; TRBD1 aligns across 7 bases. The J call is uncertain, as TRBJ2-7 better fits the DNA end. Germline CDR1 reads SGHTA; CDR2 reads FQGTGA. This CDR3 has 14 amino acids. The CDR3, as DNA: TGTGCCAGCAGCCGCCGGGACAGTTACAATGAGCAGTACTTC. Its translation is CASSRRDSYNEQYF.

This clonotype was counted between two and nine times. The rearrangement joins TRBV10-3 to TRBJ1-5; 10 nucleotides agree with TRBD1. The CDR3 is 15 residues long. Trimming removed 3 bases from V and 6 bases from J; junction bases left unmatched: 5. The germline V gene encodes CDR1 ENHRY and CDR2 SYGVKD. CDR3 nucleotide sequence: TGTGCCATCAGTGAAGGGGGGACAGGGGTTCAGCCCCAGCATTTT. Translation: CAISEGGTGVQPQHF.

The chain is built from TRBV3-1 and TRBJ2-5; D is uncertain. This CDR3 has 11 residues. Germline loops: CDR1 LGHDT, CDR2 YNNKEL (reference sequence). V lost 0 bases and J 6 bases, leaving 2 bases between the germline ends. The chain's CDR3 is CASSQEKTQYF. CDR3 DNA: TGTGCCAGCAGCCAAGAGAAGACCCAGTACTTC.

The chain employs TRBV29-1 and TRBJ2-5; 7 bases align to TRBD1. V lost 5 bases and J lost 3; bases outside the gene matches: 6. Germline V gene lookup returns CDR1 SQVTM and CDR2 ANQGSEA. CDR3 size: 13 residues. CDR3 coding DNA: TGCAGCGTTTGTAACACAGGGGAAGAGACCCAGTACTTC. This encodes CSVCNTGEETQYF.